This T cell receptor beta chain is drawn from a study of shared clonotypes between healthy human individuals. Assay: immunoSEQ multiplex PCR; the TCRdb copy retains only in-frame clones and omits some. Counted here are more than 850,000 clones, approximately 78% occurring once; the ten biggest clones make up approximately 0.5%. CDR3 length: 14 amino acids. Trimming shortened V by 4 bases and J by 2 bases, and 12 bases separated the two germline ends. Germline CDR1 and CDR2: MNHNS and SASEGT. Material: memory CD4+ T cells from PBMCs. Subset specified: CD45RA-negative fraction. This receptor was obtained from a man aged 18 to 29 in good health. Some clones in this sample may be carry-over from other donors' samples. The rearrangement joins TRBV6-1 to TRBJ2-7, with a tentative D call TRBD1 (6 bases). The DNA for the CDR3 is TGTGCCAGCAGTGGGGCAGGGGACCCCTACGAGCAGTACTTC. Translation gives CASSGAGDPYEQYF.